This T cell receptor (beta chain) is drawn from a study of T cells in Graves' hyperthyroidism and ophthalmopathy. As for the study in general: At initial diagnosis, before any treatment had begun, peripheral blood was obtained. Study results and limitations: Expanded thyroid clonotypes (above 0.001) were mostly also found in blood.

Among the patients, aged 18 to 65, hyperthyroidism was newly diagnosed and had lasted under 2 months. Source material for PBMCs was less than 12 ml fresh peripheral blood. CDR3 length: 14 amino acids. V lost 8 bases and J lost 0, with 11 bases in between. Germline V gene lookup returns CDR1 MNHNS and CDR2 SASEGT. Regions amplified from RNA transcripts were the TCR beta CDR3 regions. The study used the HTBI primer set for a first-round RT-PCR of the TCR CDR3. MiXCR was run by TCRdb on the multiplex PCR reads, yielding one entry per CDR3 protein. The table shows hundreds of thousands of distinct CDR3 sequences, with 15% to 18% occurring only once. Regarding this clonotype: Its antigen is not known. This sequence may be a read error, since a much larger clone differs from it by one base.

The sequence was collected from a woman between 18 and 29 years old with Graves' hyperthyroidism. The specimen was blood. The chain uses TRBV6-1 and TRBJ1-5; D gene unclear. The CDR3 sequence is CASGAVYSNQPQHF. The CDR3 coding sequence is TGTGCCAGCGGAGCAGTGTATAGCAATCAGCCCCAGCATTTT.